One sample yielded the 10 T cell receptor beta chains listed below, sequenced in a study of blood T cell repertoires in COVID-19. TCRdb keeps only in-frame clones here, not all; method: immunoSEQ multiplex PCR. Of about 300,000 clones listed, roughly 91% were seen once; the top ten hold over 1.5%. Sequenced sample: peripheral blood. Receptor source: a woman in her thirties with COVID-19, enrolled during active disease.

The chain links TRBV4-1 to TRBJ2-5; D not resolved. V was trimmed by 4 bases and J by 4 bases, leaving 10 bases between them. CDR3 length: 13 amino acids. The germline V gene encodes CDR1 MGHRA and CDR2 YSYEKL. CDR3 sequence (DNA): TGCGCCAGCAGCCGAACAGACCGAGAGACCCAGTACTTC. Residues: CASSRTDRETQYF.

This clone is medium-sized within its sample. The chain couples TRBV15 to TRBJ1-4, with TRBD1 identical over 9 bases. Trimming took 3 bases from V and 6 from J; bases not matched to a gene: 8. CDR1 and CDR2 (germline): LNHNV, YYDKDF (reference sequence). This CDR3 contains 16 residues. The CDR3 sequence is CATSSDTGGMDEKLFF. The CDR3 region has the DNA TGTGCCACCAGCAGTGATACAGGGGGCATGGATGAAAAACTGTTTTTT. Based on the CDR3 plus reference TRBV15 and TRBJ1-4, the full variable domain is DAMVIQNPRYQVTQFGKPVTLSCSQTLNHNVMYWYQQKSSQAPKLLFHYYDKDFNNEADTPDNFQSRRPNTSFCFLDIRSPGLGDTAMYLCATSSDTGGMDEKLFFGSGTQLSVL.

This rearrangement joins TRBV2 to TRBJ2-5; a weak D match, TRBD2 (7 bases). Looked up from germline, CDR1 is SNHLY and CDR2 is FYNNEI. The CDR3 has 15 amino acids. Trimming left V 4 bases short and J 6 bases short, with 18 bases between. The CDR3 protein is CASSVRGGTGKTQYF. CDR3 in DNA: TGTGCCAGCAGTGTTAGGGGGGGCACAGGAAAGACCCAGTACTTC.

The genes are TRBV2 and TRBJ1-1; D might be TRBD1 (6 bases). Germline lookup yields CDR1 SNHLY and CDR2 FYNNEI. The CDR3 is made up of 14 amino acids. Trimming removed 6 bases at V and 6 bases at J, with 17 bases between. CDR3 bases: TGTGCCAGCAGCACCGGACAGACAAAGGCTGAAGCTTTCTTT. Residues: CASSTGQTKAEAFF. The complete variable domain, with remaining parts taken from reference TRBV2 and TRBJ1-1, reads EPEVTQTPSHQVTQMGQEVILRCVPISNHLYFYWYRQILGQKVEFLVSFYNNEISEKSEIFDDQFSVERPDGSNFTLKIRSTKLEDSAMYFCASSTGQTKAEAFFGQGTRLTVV.

The chain uses TRBV7-9 and TRBJ2-5; D possibly corresponds to TRBD2 (5 bases). V dropped 5 bases and J dropped 4 bases, with 14 bases sitting between them. Germline CDR1 reads SEHNR; CDR2 reads FQNEAQ (reference sequence). The CDR3 is 14 residues long. In DNA form, the CDR3 reads TGTGCCAGCAGCCGCGGACTCGCTCCAGAGACCCAGTACTTC. Its translation is CASSRGLAPETQYF.

V is TRBV7-2 and J is TRBJ1-4; perhaps TRBD1 as D (6 bases). The V gene's germline CDR1 is SGHTA and CDR2 FQGNSA. This CDR3 has 13 residues. The V and J ends lost 7 bases and 5 bases respectively, with 11 bases between them. The CDR3 is CASILRGNEKLFF. The CDR3 DNA follows: TGTGCCAGCATCCTGAGGGGGAATGAAAAACTGTTTTTT. Full variable domain (outside the CDR3, taken from reference TRBV7-2 and TRBJ1-4): GAGVSQSPSNKVTEKGKDVELRCDPISGHTALYWYRQSLGQGLEFLIYFQGNSAPDKSGLPSDRFSAERTGGSVSTLTIQRTQQEDSAVYLCASILRGNEKLFFGSGTQLSVL.

This chain uses TRBV11-2 with TRBJ1-6, with D possibly TRBD1 on 5 matching bases. Germline CDR1 and CDR2: SGHAT and FQNNGV. The CDR3 covers 17 residues. V lost 2 bases and J 4 bases, leaving 15 bases between the germline ends. The CDR3 reads CASSLTLGAVYNSPLHF. Written as DNA, the CDR3 is TGTGCCAGCAGCTTAACTTTAGGGGCAGTGTATAATTCACCCCTCCACTTT.

As concerns this clone: The junction departs from the called germline gene at one end, perhaps through a read error. The chain couples TRBV5-4 to TRBJ2-2; perhaps D is TRBD1 or TRBD2 (5 bases each). The CDR3 totals 14 residues. CDR1 and CDR2 (germline): SGHNT, YYREEE (reference sequence). CDR3 residues: CASSLGVRTGELFF. CDR3 coding DNA: TGTGCCAGCAGTTTGGGGGTGCGGACCGGGGAGCTGTTTTTT.

This clone turned up a few times. At one end, the junction sequence differs from germline, possibly due to a read error. J is TRBJ2-4 and V is TRBV7-6, with 7 nucleotides matching TRBD1. Germline V CDR1 and CDR2: SGHVS, FNYEAQ. The CDR3 has 11 amino acids. CDR3 DNA: TGTGCCAGCAGCTTAAGACAGGGTGGTGGCTTC. The encoded protein is CASSLRQGGGF.

The rearrangement joins TRBV12-3 or TRBV12-4 to TRBJ1-2; D unclear. Trimming took 5 bases from V and 8 from J, leaving 15 bases between them. This CDR3 region has 13 residues. The CDR3 here is CASSRSPGNGYTF. CDR3 nucleotide sequence: TGTGCCAGCAGTCGTTCGCCCGGGAACGGCTACACCTTC.